This T cell receptor beta chain was sequenced during a study of blood T cells in healthy people across ages. Study-level results: Total diversity from one million sequenced T cells was likely underestimated.

The second PCR ran roughly 6 to 11 cycles with a sample-barcoded 5' primer and J-beta primers. Every single cDNA molecule received a tag from a template-switch adaptor with 12 random nucleotides. TCRdb analysed the 5' RACE reads with MiXCR anew, one entry per CDR3 protein. The sample lists over a million distinct CDR3 sequences, roughly 43% seen once, with over 3.5% in the top ten. This CDR3 region has 13 residues. Trimming took 7 bases from V and 0 from J; bases not matched to a gene: 5. The V gene's germline CDR1 is SQVTM and CDR2 ANQGSEA. This clonotype showed up just a few times. Antigen: not known.

The chain joins TRBV29-1 to TRBJ2-5; 7 bases are a match to TRBD2. The clonotype was recovered from a woman under 30 in good health. What was sequenced was blood. CDR3 in amino acids: CSGAGTYQETQYF. CDR3 in DNA: TGCAGCGGAGCGGGGACTTACCAAGAGACCCAGTACTTC.